This entry is about one TCR beta chain. Its antigen is still unknown. Base quality data are lacking; no much larger clone is found one base away. The immunoSEQ Assay, a bias-controlled multiplex PCR, was used to amplify TCRbeta CDR3 regions from genomic DNA. On the study's bioinformatics: The number of nucleated cells in each sample was estimated by amplification of reference gene primers within the assay. Sequence reads were collapsed and filtered to measure the absolute abundance of every unique TCRbeta CDR3 rearrangement. For each sample, productive Simpson clonality was calculated as the square root of Simpson's diversity index over productive rearrangements. What TCRdb holds here is the immuneACCESS table cut down to in-frame rearrangements. Part of the clones is not present; checked against another copy, under half of the missing clones reflect an unresolved V gene, and the others are unexplained. The DNA was the basis for D and trimming; V, J and clone size are from that table. The sample table records about 55,000 clones; roughly 85% of these occur just once. The ten biggest clones cover roughly 10% of the sample.

These data originate in a study of blood T cell repertoires in COVID-19 (dated by TCRdb to 2018 to 2020). About the investigation overall: The collaborator samples originated in the United States, Italy and Spain and spanned the acute and convalescent phases of COVID-19. The material from the prospective study consisted of cDNA or gDNA derived from T cells, B-cell-depleted T cells, or PBMCs. The dataset comprised deeply sampled blood TCRbeta repertoires from subjects exposed to, actively infected with, or recovered from COVID-19. A freely available public database, intended as a resource for researchers studying the immune response to SARS-CoV-2, is where the repertoires were released. The samples were drawn from the first 160 participants of the ongoing ImmuneRACE study and from 1,254 subjects provided by 6 global collaborators. Nearly every sample came with metadata listing a de-identified subject ID, COVID-19 status, age in years and sex. Where HLA class I and class II types were available, the types were taken from metadata supplied by the sample provider, not from assay-based typing. The study at large found these results: Clinical and demographic metadata were provided uncurated, with the amount varying by source and participant.

CDR1 and CDR2, looked up from the germline V gene, are SGHAT and FQNNGV. After removal of 1 base from V and 5 bases from J, the junction retains 7 bases not matched to a gene. The CDR3 sequence holds 16 residues, the cysteine and phenylalanine included. Only CDR3 DNA is held: 48 bases, read in frame from base 1. Whole blood was collected in K2EDTA tubes by collaborating institutions according to the institutions' own protocols. For TCRbeta analysis, collaborator samples were shipped as frozen whole blood, as isolated PBMCs, or as DNA extracted from either sample type. The sequence came from a human donor in a cohort sampled during active COVID-19. The source material was peripheral blood. The sequence links TRBV11-2 to TRBJ2-2; TRBD1 aligns with 7 central bases. CDR3 sequence: CASSLVAGGNTGELFF. At the DNA level, the sequence is TGTGCCAGCAGCTTAGTGGCAGGGGGTAATACCGGGGAGCTGTTTTTT.